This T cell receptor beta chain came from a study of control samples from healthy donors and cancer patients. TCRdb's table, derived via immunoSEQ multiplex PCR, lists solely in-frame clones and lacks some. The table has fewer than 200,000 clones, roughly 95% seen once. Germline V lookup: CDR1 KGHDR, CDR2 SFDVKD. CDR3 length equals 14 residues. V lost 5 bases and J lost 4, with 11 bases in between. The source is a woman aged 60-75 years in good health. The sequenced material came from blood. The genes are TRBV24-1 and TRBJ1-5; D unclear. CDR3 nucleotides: TGTGCCACCAGTGGAGGTCCTCAGAATCAGCCCCAGCATTTT. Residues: CATSGGPQNQPQHF.